This T cell receptor beta chain emerged from a study of blood T cell repertoires in COVID-19. CDR3 size: 20 residues. V gave up 5 bases and J gave up 3 bases, with 26 bases separating them. Germline loops: CDR1 LNHDA, CDR2 SQIVND (reference sequence). TCRdb keeps only in-frame clones here, not all; method: immunoSEQ multiplex PCR. The top ten hold 2.5% to 3.5% of the sample, which has 150,000 to 200,000 clones, roughly 73% seen once. Sequences were obtained from peripheral blood. The V and J genes are TRBV19 and TRBJ1-6, with D maybe TRBD1 (5 bases). The TCR comes from a man aged 70 or older with acute or convalescent COVID-19. This CDR3 reads CASSGWGERRHSYYNSPLHF. CDR3 bases: TGTGCCAGTAGTGGATGGGGGGAAAGGCGCCACTCGTACTATAATTCACCCCTCCACTTT.